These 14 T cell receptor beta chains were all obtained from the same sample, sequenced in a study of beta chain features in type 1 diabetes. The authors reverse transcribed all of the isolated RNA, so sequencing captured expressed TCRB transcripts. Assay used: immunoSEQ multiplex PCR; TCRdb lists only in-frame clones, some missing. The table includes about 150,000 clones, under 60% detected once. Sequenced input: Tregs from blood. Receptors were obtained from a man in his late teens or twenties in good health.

This chain's CDR3 is CASTKTGGHGATNEKLFF. CDR3 bases: TGTGCCAGCACCAAAACAGGGGGTCATGGGGCAACTAATGAAAAACTGTTTTTT. The V gene is TRBV7-2, the J gene TRBJ1-4, with 8 bases identical to TRBD1. After removal of 7 bases from V and 0 bases from J, the junction contained 13 bases not matched to a gene. The CDR3 is made up of 18 amino acids. Germline V CDR1 and CDR2: SGHTA, FQGNSA. Drawing the rest from reference TRBV7-2 and TRBJ1-4, the complete variable domain is GAGVSQSPSNKVTEKGKDVELRCDPISGHTALYWYRQSLGQGLEFLIYFQGNSAPDKSGLPSDRFSAERTGGSVSTLTIQRTQQEDSAVYLCASTKTGGHGATNEKLFFGSGTQLSVL.

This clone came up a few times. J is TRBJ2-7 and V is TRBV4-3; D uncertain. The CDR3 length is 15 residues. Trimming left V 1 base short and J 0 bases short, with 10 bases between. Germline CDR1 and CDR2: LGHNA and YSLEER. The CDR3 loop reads CASSQVFIDSYEQYF. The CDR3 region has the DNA TGCGCCAGCAGCCAAGTTTTCATAGACTCCTACGAGCAGTACTTC.

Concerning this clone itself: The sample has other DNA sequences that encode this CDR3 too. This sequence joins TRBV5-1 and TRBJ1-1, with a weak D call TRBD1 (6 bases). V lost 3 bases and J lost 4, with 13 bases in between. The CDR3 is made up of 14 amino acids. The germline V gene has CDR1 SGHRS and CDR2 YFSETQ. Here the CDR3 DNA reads TGCGCCAGCAGCTCCCTGACAGGAGGCACTGAAGCTTTCTTT. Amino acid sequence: CASSSLTGGTEAFF.

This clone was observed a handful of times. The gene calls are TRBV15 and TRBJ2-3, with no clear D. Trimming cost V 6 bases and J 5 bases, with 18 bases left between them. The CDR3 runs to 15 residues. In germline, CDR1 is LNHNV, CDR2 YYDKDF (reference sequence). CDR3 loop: CATSLSGPAEDTQYF. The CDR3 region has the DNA TGTGCCACCAGTTTGTCGGGTCCGGCGGAAGATACGCAGTATTTT.

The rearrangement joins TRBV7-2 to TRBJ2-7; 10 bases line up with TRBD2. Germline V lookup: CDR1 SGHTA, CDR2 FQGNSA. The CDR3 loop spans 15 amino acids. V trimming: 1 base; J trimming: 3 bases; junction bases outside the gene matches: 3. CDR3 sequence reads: CASSLVASGSYEQYF. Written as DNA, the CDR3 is TGTGCCAGCAGCTTAGTGGCTAGCGGGAGCTACGAGCAGTACTTC.

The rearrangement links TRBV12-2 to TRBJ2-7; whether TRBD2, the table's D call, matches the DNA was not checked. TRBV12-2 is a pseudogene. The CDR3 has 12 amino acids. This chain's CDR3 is CASRLSIREQYF. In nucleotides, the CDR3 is TGTGCAAGTCGCTTGTCGATCCGGGAGCAGTACTTC.

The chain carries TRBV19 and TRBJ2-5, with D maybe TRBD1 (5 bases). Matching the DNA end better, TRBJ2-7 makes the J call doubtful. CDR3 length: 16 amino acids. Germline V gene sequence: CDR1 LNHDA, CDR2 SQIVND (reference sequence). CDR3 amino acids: CASSNVFRAGLYEQYF. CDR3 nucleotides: TGTGCCAGTAGTAATGTCTTTCGGGCAGGGTTGTACGAGCAGTACTTC.

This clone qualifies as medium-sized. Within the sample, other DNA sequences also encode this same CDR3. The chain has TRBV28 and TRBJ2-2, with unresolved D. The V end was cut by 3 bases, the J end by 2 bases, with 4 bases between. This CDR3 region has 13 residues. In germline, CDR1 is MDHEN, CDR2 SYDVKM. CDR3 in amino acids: CASSLRNTGELFF. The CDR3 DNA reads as TGTGCCAGCAGTTTGAGAAACACCGGGGAGCTGTTTTTT. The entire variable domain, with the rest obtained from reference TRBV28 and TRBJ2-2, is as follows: DVKVTQSSRYLVKRTGEKVFLECVQDMDHENMFWYRQDPGLGLRLIYFSYDVKMKEKGDIPEGYSVSREKKERFSLILESASTNQTSMYLCASSLRNTGELFFGEGSRLTVL.

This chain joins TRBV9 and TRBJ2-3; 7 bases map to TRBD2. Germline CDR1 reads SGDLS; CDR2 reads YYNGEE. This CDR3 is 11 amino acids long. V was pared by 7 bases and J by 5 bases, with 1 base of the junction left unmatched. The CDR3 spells CASGGGDTQYF. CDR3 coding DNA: TGTGCCAGCGGGGGGGGAGATACGCAGTATTTT. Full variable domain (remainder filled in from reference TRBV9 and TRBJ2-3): DSGVTQTPKHLITATGQRVTLRCSPRSGDLSVYWYQQSLDQGLQFLIQYYNGEERAKGNILERFSAQQFPDLHSELNLSSLELGDSALYFCASGGGDTQYFGPGTRLTVL.

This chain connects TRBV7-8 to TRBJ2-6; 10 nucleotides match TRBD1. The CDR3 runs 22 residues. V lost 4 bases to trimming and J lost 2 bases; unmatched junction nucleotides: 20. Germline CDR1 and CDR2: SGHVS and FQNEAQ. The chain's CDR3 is CASSYHWNPFDRGQAGANVLTF. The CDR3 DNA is TGTGCCAGCAGCTACCACTGGAACCCCTTCGACAGGGGGCAAGCTGGGGCCAACGTCCTGACTTTC.

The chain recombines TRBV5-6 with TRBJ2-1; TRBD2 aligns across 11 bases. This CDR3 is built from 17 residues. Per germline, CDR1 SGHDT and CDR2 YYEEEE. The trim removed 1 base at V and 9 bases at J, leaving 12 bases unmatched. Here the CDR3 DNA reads TGTGCCAGCAGCTTGTTCACTAGCGGGAGAAGAAAAAGTGAGCAGTTCTTC. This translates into CASSLFTSGRRKSEQFF.

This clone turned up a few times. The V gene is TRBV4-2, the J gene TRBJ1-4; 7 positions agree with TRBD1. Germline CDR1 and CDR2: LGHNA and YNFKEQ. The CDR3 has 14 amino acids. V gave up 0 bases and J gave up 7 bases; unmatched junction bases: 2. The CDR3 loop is CASSQDWTGEKLFF. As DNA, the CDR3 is TGTGCCAGCAGCCAAGATTGGACAGGTGAAAAACTGTTTTTT.

CDR3: CASSQRGLEATGELFF. CDR3 in DNA: TGTGCCAGCAGCCAGCGTGGACTAGAGGCCACCGGGGAGCTGTTTTTT. The V gene is TRBV7-2, the J gene TRBJ2-2; 7 nucleotides line up with TRBD2. CDR1 is SGHTA and CDR2 is FQGNSA in the germline V gene. V was pared by 5 bases and J by 4 bases, with 10 bases of the junction left unmatched. This CDR3 region has 16 residues.

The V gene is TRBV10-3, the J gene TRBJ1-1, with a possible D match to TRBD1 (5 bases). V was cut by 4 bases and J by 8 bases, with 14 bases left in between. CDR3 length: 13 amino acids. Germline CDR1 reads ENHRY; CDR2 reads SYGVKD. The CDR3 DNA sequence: TGTGCCATCAGTGTAGTGACAGAAACGGAAGCTTTCTTT. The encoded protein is CAISVVTETEAFF.